Below, one TCR beta chain is given with its context. The sample belongs to a study of PD-1 blockade in classical Hodgkin lymphoma. As for time point: cycle 4 day 1 (C4D1), after less than seven weeks of nivolumab. All patients relapsed after autologous stem cell transplantation, and brentuximab vedotin exposure varied. Out of thawed PBMCs, magnetic negative selection purified CD4+ T cells. Complete response, partial response or progressive disease was each patient's best response. This table comes from immunoSEQ multiplex PCR, and its TCRdb copy is limited to in-frame clones, with some not included. The table records tens of thousands of clones, approximately 90% of them present only once. The sequences come from CD4+ T cells from blood, collected before the fourth cycle of nivolumab. The receptor was isolated from a human donor with classical Hodgkin lymphoma.

This chain's CDR3 is CASSSKTGSVTEAFF. In DNA form, the CDR3 reads TGCGCCAGCAGCTCTAAAACAGGGAGCGTCACTGAAGCTTTCTTT. The V gene is TRBV5-1, the J gene TRBJ1-1; possibly TRBD1 for D (6 bases). The length of the CDR3 is 15 residues. In germline, CDR1 is SGHRS, CDR2 YFSETQ. V lost 3 bases and J lost 4, with 16 bases in between.